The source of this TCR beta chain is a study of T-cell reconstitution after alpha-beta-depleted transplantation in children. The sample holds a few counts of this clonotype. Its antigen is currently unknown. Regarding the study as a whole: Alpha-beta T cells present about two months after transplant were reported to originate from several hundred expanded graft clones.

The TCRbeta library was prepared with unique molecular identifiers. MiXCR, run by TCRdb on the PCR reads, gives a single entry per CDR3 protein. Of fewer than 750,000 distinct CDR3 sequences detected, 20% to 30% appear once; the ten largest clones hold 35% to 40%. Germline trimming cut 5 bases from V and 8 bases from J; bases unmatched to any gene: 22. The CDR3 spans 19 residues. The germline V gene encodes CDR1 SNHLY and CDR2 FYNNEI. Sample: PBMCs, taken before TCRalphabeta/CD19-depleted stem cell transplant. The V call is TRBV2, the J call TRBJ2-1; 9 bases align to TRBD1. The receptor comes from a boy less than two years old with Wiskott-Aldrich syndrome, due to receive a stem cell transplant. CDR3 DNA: TGTGCCAGCAGTATCTTGGACAGGGGTAGGGAAGGAGGGATCGATGAGCAGTTCTTC. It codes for CASSILDRGREGGIDEQFF.